These 12 T cell receptor beta chains were all obtained from the same sample, sequenced in a study of memory CD4+ T cells and cytomegalovirus serostatus. Method: immunoSEQ multiplex PCR; TCRdb's copy keeps in-frame clones and lacks some. The data hold tens of thousands of clones, with 75% to 80% observed a single time. The sort gate was single viable CD3+CD4+CD8-CD45RO+ cells for memory CD4+ T cells. The sample was memory CD4+ T cells from blood. The receptors shown here come from an adult in good health and CMV-seropositive.

The gene calls are TRBV11-2 and TRBJ2-2; 8 bases align to TRBD2. This CDR3 is built from 16 residues. CDR1 SGHAT and CDR2 FQNNGV come from the germline V gene. Germline trimming cut 2 bases from V and 6 bases from J; bases unmatched to any gene: 8. The CDR3 DNA follows: TGTGCCAGCAGCTTAACCGGGGGGGCGAAATCCGGGGAGCTGTTTTTT. Translating gives CASSLTGGAKSGELFF.

The V call is TRBV15, the J call TRBJ1-2; D is possibly TRBD1 (5 bases). V was pared by 0 bases and J by 6 bases, with 11 bases between. This CDR3 has 14 amino acids. In germline, CDR1 is LNHNV, CDR2 YYDKDF (reference sequence). This CDR3 reads CATSRDWGADGYTF. As DNA, the CDR3 is TGTGCCACCAGCAGAGATTGGGGCGCGGATGGCTACACCTTC.

V is TRBV2 and J is TRBJ2-7; TRBD1 or TRBD2 may be the D gene (5 bases each). CDR3 length: 14 residues. Germline values: CDR1 SNHLY, CDR2 FYNNEI. The V end lost 3 bases, the J end lost 2 bases, and 11 bases lay between the germline ends. CDR3 in DNA: TGTGCCAGCAGTGATCGGGACCGTCCCTACGAGCAGTACTTC. Translation gives CASSDRDRPYEQYF.

This clone showed up just once. This rearrangement joins TRBV18 to TRBJ2-3, with unresolved D. This CDR3 spans 18 amino acids. Germline CDR1 and CDR2: KGHSH and LQKENI. Trimming took off 3 bases at V and 1 base at J, with 20 bases between the two ends. CDR3 sequence (DNA): TGTGCCAGCTCACCCCGGATAGCCGGTGGGATTGGCACAGATACGCAGTATTTT. Its protein product is CASSPRIAGGIGTDTQYF.

The genes are TRBV4-1 and TRBJ2-1, with unresolved D. The CDR3 sequence is 14 residues long. The germline V and J ends were trimmed by 4 bases and 5 bases, with 12 bases remaining between them. The germline V gene encodes CDR1 MGHRA and CDR2 YSYEKL. The CDR3 here is CASSRPTLNNEQFF. Here the CDR3 DNA reads TGCGCCAGCAGCCGCCCGACCCTGAACAATGAGCAGTTCTTC.

This clone came up once. The chain combines TRBV27 with TRBJ1-5, with 8 bases matching TRBD1. Trimming cost V 4 bases and J 4 bases; bases outside gene matches: 9. Germline values: CDR1 MNHEY, CDR2 SMNVEV (reference sequence). The CDR3 runs to 16 residues. CDR3 protein: CASSSLFRDRNQPQHF. Here the CDR3 DNA reads TGTGCCAGCAGTTCCTTATTCCGGGACAGGAATCAGCCCCAGCATTTT.

The V gene is TRBV7-9, the J gene TRBJ1-2, with D perhaps TRBD1 (5 bases). V lost 5 bases to trimming and J lost 4 bases, with 23 bases between them. From germline, CDR1 is SEHNR and CDR2 FQNEAQ (reference sequence). This CDR3 is 17 amino acids long. The DNA of the CDR3 is TGTGCCAGCAGCCCTACAGCGCAGGGTTCAGCTAGCTATGGCTACACCTTC. Protein sequence: CASSPTAQGSASYGYTF.

The rearrangement uses TRBV5-1 and TRBJ2-5; D unclear. The germline gives CDR1 SGHRS, CDR2 YFSETQ. Trimming stripped 0 bases from V and 1 base from J, with 13 bases between. This CDR3 comprises 16 residues. CDR3 sequence (DNA): TGCGCCAGCAGCTTGGGTTATCCTCCCAGCCAAGAGACCCAGTACTTC. Amino acids: CASSLGYPPSQETQYF.

In nucleotides, the CDR3 is TGCGCCAGCAGCCAAGATGTAGGGTCCTATGGCTACACCTTC. Its protein is CASSQDVGSYGYTF. This rearrangement joins TRBV4-3 to TRBJ1-2; D gene ambiguous. The CDR3 consists of 14 residues. Germline CDR1 and CDR2: LGHNA and YSLEER. Trimming left V 0 bases short and J 4 bases short, with 9 bases between.

The chain has TRBV27 and TRBJ2-7, with 9 bases matching TRBD2. The CDR3 has 14 amino acids. V lost 6 bases and J lost 2; bases outside the gene matches: 5. Germline values: CDR1 MNHEY, CDR2 SMNVEV (reference sequence). The CDR3 bases are TGTGCCAGCAGGGAAGCGGGAGGAACCTACGAGCAGTACTTC. This sequence encodes CASREAGGTYEQYF.

This clone was seen more than once but under ten times. The chain recombines TRBV14 with TRBJ2-2; D unclear. CDR1 SGHDN and CDR2 FVKESK come from the germline V gene. Trimming removed 4 bases at V and 3 bases at J, with 9 bases between. This CDR3 comprises 14 residues. In DNA, the CDR3 is TGTGCCAGCAGCCCCCTGCAGTACACCGGGGAGCTGTTTTTT. It is translated as CASSPLQYTGELFF. Full variable domain (outside the CDR3, taken from reference TRBV14 and TRBJ2-2): EAGVTQFPSHSVIEKGQTVTLRCDPISGHDNLYWYRRVMGKEIKFLLHFVKESKQDESGMPNNRFLAERTGGTYSTLKVQPAELEDSGVYFCASSPLQYTGELFFGEGSRLTVL.

The gene calls are TRBV5-4 and TRBJ1-3, with TRBD1 as a possible D gene (5 bases). Looked up from germline, CDR1 is SGHNT and CDR2 is YYREEE (reference sequence). The CDR3 is made up of 17 amino acids. V was pared by 0 bases and J by 0 bases, with 13 bases between. The CDR3 sequence is CASSLDLGAISGNTIYF. Written as DNA, the CDR3 is TGTGCCAGCAGCTTGGACCTCGGGGCGATCTCTGGAAACACCATATATTTT.